Listed below are T cell receptor beta chains from one sample, sequenced in a study of shared T cell receptors in the human thymus. Clones were sequenced by immunoSEQ multiplex PCR, and TCRdb holds only the in-frame ones, with some missing. The sample lists about 660,000 clones; roughly 90% were seen once. These same data were also listed under a study on human thymus T cells.

The sample taken for sequencing was thymocytes. These receptors were collected from a boy under two years old with a congenital heart defect. The CDR3 runs from the conserved cysteine through the conserved F or W. D genes are given only for firm matches. Clone size is stated in some rows and not others, as once, few, many or a class when expanded.

>TRBD2|TRBJ2-7|TRBV28|.
TGTGCCAGCAGTTTGGCTAGCGGGAGAAGTAAGGCCTACGAGCAGTACTTC
CASSLASGRSKAYEQYF
>.|TRBJ1-5|TRBV10-3|.
TGTGCCATCGGGAGCATGGATAGCAATCAGCCCCAGCATTTT
CAIGSMDSNQPQHF
>TRBD2|TRBJ2-7|TRBV27|.
TGTGCCAGCAGTTTAATGGCGGGAGGGTACGAGCAGTACTTC
CASSLMAGGYEQYF
>TRBD2|TRBJ2-7|TRBV6-5|.
TGTGCCAGCAGACACGGGTCTAGCGGCCTCTACGAGCAGTACTTC
CASRHGSSGLYEQYF
>.|TRBJ2-1|TRBV7-2|once
TGTGCCAGCAGCGCCCCTGGAGAGCAGATCAATGAGCAGTTCTTC
CASSAPGEQINEQFF
>.|TRBJ2-7|TRBV21-1|.
TGTGCCAGCAGCAAAGGGCCAGGGGCGAGCTCCTACGAGCAGTACTTC
CASSKGPGASSYEQYF
>TRBD2|TRBJ2-1|TRBV7-8|few
TGTGCCAGCAGCTCCCCCCTTGCGGGAGGGCCTGATGAGCAGTTCTTC
CASSSPLAGGPDEQFF
>TRBD1|TRBJ2-2|TRBV6-1|.
TGTGCCAGCAGTGGTAGGACAGGGGGAACCGGGGAGCTGTTTTTT
CASSGRTGGTGELFF
>.|TRBJ1-5|TRBV27|.
TGTGCCAGCAGTTTACTCCCCGGGGCGGGACAGCCCCAGCATTTT
CASSLLPGAGQPQHF
>TRBD1|TRBJ2-7|TRBV4-2|.
TGTGCCAGCAGCCAAGACAGGGGGCCGGGGGCGGACTACGAGCAGTACTTC
CASSQDRGPGADYEQYF
>TRBD2|TRBJ2-5|TRBV2|.
TGTGCCAGCAGTGGGAGTATTAGCGGGATCCGGGAGACCCAGTACTTC
CASSGSISGIRETQYF
>.|TRBJ1-2|TRBV14|once
TGTGCCAGCAGCCAAGGCAGGGGAAACTATGGCTACACCTTC
CASSQGRGNYGYTF
>TRBD2|TRBJ2-5|TRBV27|.
TGTGCCAGCCGGTCGGCTAGCGGGAGATCAGAGACCCAGTACTTC
CASRSASGRSETQYF
>TRBD2|TRBJ2-7|TRBV25-1|.
TGTGCCAGCATGAGGGCGGGAGGGTCCTACGAGCAGTACTTC
CASMRAGGSYEQYF
>TRBD2|TRBJ2-5|TRBV28|.
TGTGCCAGCAGTTTGACTAGCGGGAGGGCGGGGTACCAAGAGACCCAGTACTTC
CASSLTSGRAGYQETQYF
>TRBD2|TRBJ2-3|TRBV11-2|.
TGTGCCAGCACCGCCCGATACTCCAGCGGGAGAACAGATACGCAGTATTTT
CASTARYSSGRTDTQYF
>.|TRBJ1-1|TRBV5-6|.
TGTGCCAGCAGCTGCCGGGACTCAGAGGTAAGCACTGAAGCTTTCTTT
CASSCRDSEVSTEAFF
>TRBD2|TRBJ2-7|TRBV23-1|once
TGCGCCAGCAGCCCCGGGACTAGCGGGGACTCCTACGAGCAGTACTTC
CASSPGTSGDSYEQYF
>.|TRBJ2-7|TRBV19|.
TGTGCCAGTAGTATAGTAGGAGGCGGTCCCTACGAGCAGTACTTC
CASSIVGGGPYEQYF
>TRBD1|TRBJ2-7|TRBV5-6|.
TGTGCCAGCAGCTGGACAGGGATCCCCCCGCGCTCCTACGAGCAGTACTTC
CASSWTGIPPRSYEQYF
>TRBD2|TRBJ2-7|TRBV7-2|.
TGTGCCAGCAACCTAGCGGGAGTGAGCGAGCAGTACTTC
CASNLAGVSEQYF
>TRBD2|TRBJ2-1|TRBV7-9|.
TGTGCCAGCAGCTCCTGGGGCGGGAGCTACCTCTCCTACAATGAGCAGTTCTTC
CASSSWGGSYLSYNEQFF
>TRBD2|TRBJ2-2|TRBV30|.
TGTGCCTGGAAGTGGGGGGGTGTTTTGGACACCGGGGAGCTGTTTTTT
CAWKWGGVLDTGELFF
>.|TRBJ1-3|TRBV4-3|many
TGCGCCAGCAGCCAAGAGGAGGGAAACACCATATATTTT
CASSQEEGNTIYF
>TRBD1|TRBJ1-2|TRBV14|.
TGTGCCAGCAGCCAAGAACAGGGACAGGGGACCTATGGCTACACCTTC
CASSQEQGQGTYGYTF
>TRBD1|TRBJ2-7|TRBV6-1|.
TGTGCCAGCAGTGATTTGGGACAGGGAATCTCCTACGAGCAGTACTTC
CASSDLGQGISYEQYF
>.|TRBJ2-7|TRBV2|.
TGTGCCAGCAGTGTGCGCACGCCCCGATCCTACGAGCAGTACTTC
CASSVRTPRSYEQYF
>.|TRBJ2-3|TRBV27|.
TGTGCCAGCAGTCCCTTGTGGATGATAGCACCGCGCGATACGCAGTATTTT
CASSPLWMIAPRDTQYF
>.|TRBJ2-4|TRBV10-3|.
TGTGCCATCAGTGGGGCAAGACGGAACATTCAGTACTTC
CAISGARRNIQYF
>TRBD1|TRBJ2-7|TRBV10-3|.
TGTGCCATCGGGACCCGGGACAGGGGAGTAGCGGGGCACGGCTACGAGCAGTACTTC
CAIGTRDRGVAGHGYEQYF
>TRBD2|TRBJ2-1|TRBV4-1|.
TGCGCCAGCAGCCAAGTAGGGACTAGCCGCGACCCTGAGCAGTTCTTC
CASSQVGTSRDPEQFF
>TRBD1|TRBJ2-7|TRBV9|.
TGTGCCAGCAGCGTAGGAGGGGGCTGGGCCCCCTACGAGCAGTACTTC
CASSVGGGWAPYEQYF
>.|TRBJ1-2|TRBV20-1|.
TGCAGTGCTAGCAGGGGCGCAGGCTACACCTTC
CSASRGAGYTF
>TRBD2|TRBJ2-1|TRBV19|few
TGTGCCAGTAGTGCACCGGCGGGACTGGGGGGGAATGAGCAGTTCTTC
CASSAPAGLGGNEQFF
>.|TRBJ1-2|TRBV4-3|.
TGCGCCAGCAGCCCGGCTCGGGGGGAAAGAGGCTACACCTTC
CASSPARGERGYTF
>TRBD2|TRBJ2-5|TRBV11-1|once
TGTGCCAGCAGTTCTCCCCGGATAGCGGGAGAAGAGACCCAGTACTTC
CASSSPRIAGEETQYF
>TRBD2|TRBJ2-1|TRBV4-3|.
TGCGCCAGCAGCCAAGATCGGGGCCCTAGCGGGACTCTCAATGAGCAGTTCTTC
CASSQDRGPSGTLNEQFF